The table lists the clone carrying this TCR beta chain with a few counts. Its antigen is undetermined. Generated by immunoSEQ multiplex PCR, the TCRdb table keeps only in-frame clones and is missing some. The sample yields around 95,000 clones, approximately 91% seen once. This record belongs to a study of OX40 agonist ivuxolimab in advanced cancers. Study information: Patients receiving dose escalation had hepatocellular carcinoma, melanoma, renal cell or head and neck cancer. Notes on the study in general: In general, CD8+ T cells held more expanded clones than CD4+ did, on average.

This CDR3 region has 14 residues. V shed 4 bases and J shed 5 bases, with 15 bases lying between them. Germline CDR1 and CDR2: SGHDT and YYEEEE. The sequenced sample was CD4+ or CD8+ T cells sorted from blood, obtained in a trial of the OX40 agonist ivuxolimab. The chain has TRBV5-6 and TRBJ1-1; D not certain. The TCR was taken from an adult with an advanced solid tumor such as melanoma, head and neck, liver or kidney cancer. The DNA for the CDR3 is TGTGCCAGCAGCCCCGTCGGACCGGGGACTGAAGCTTTCTTT. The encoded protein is CASSPVGPGTEAFF. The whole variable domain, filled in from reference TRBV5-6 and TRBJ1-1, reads DAGVTQSPTHLIKTRGQQVTLRCSPKSGHDTVSWYQQALGQGPQFIFQYYEEEERQRGNFPDRFSGHQFPNYSSELNVNALLLGDSALYLCASSPVGPGTEAFFGQGTRLTVV.